What follows is one TCR beta chain and its context. Antigen: not known. Germline trimming cut 2 bases from V and 4 bases from J; bases unmatched to any gene: 10. Germline-derived CDR1 and CDR2 are MDHEN and SYDVKM. The CDR3 runs 17 residues. At deep level, the assay was performed. Sequenced by immunoSEQ multiplex PCR; TCRdb stores in-frame clones only, minus some. The sample shows almost 750,000 clones, just under 75% of them seen only once. This sample was taken from a study of shared clonotypes between healthy human individuals. Study summary: Used for every donor were three CD4 naive, three CD4 memory, two CD8 naive and one CD8 memory plate.

Whole-study findings and limits: Clonotype sharing across donors was expected to vary with sequencing depth.

This TCR was sampled from a woman aged 25 to 39 in good health. The chain carries TRBV28 and TRBJ2-3, with 9 bases lining up with TRBD2. Source material: memory CD4+ T cells sorted from blood. As for subset: CD45RA-negative fraction. CDR3 sequence reads: CASSLPARAGGADTQYF. The CDR3 DNA sequence: TGTGCCAGCAGTTTACCCGCTCGAGCGGGAGGCGCAGATACGCAGTATTTT.